This T cell receptor (beta chain) was sequenced for a study of blood T cell repertoires in COVID-19. A few counts support this clone. Original data processing: Researchers report that nucleated cell counts were estimated from reference gene primer amplification. TCRdb's table, derived via immunoSEQ multiplex PCR, lists solely in-frame clones and lacks some. D and trimming come from the DNA, and the V and J calls and clone size come from that table. There are approximately 150,000 clones in the sample; about four fifths occur only once, and around 1.6% lies in the top ten. Sequencing was performed on peripheral blood. The TCR sequence derives from a human donor in a cohort sampled during active COVID-19.

CDR3 region: CASSLYPSGYNEQFF. Here the CDR3 DNA reads TGTGCCAGCAGTTTATACCCTAGCGGGTACAATGAGCAGTTCTTC. The V and J genes are TRBV27 and TRBJ2-1; 8 bases are shared with TRBD2. This CDR3 comprises 15 residues. In germline, CDR1 is MNHEY, CDR2 SMNVEV (reference sequence). The V segment lost 1 base and the J segment 4 bases; nucleotides outside the gene matches: 3.